This T cell receptor beta chain was observed in a study of OX40 agonist ivuxolimab in advanced cancers. Study-wide background: Patients assigned to dose escalation were diagnosed with hepatocellular carcinoma, melanoma, renal cell or head and neck cancer.

Broader study findings: With doses of 0.1 to 3.0 mg/kg, CD4+ and CD8+ blood T cells had undergone clonal expansion by week 6. CD4+ T cells averaged fewer expanded clones than CD8+ T cells.

The investigators sampled blood at baseline, at cycle 4 day 1, and at cycle 7 day 1. Assay used: immunoSEQ multiplex PCR; TCRdb lists only in-frame clones, some missing. The sample yields roughly 70,000 clones, 88% seen once. The germline V and J ends were trimmed by 6 bases and 2 bases, with 17 bases remaining between them. Per germline, CDR1 WSHSY and CDR2 SAAADI. The CDR3 has 16 residues. Turning to this clone: Its antigen is still unknown.

The chain recombines TRBV10-2 with TRBJ2-1; possible D gene TRBD1, 6 bases. The clonotype originates from an adult with an advanced solid tumor such as melanoma, head and neck, liver or kidney cancer. This specimen consisted of CD4+ or CD8+ T cells sorted from blood, obtained in a trial of the OX40 agonist ivuxolimab. CDR3 loop: CASRGRDTRPYNEQFF. In DNA, the CDR3 is TGCGCCAGCAGAGGACGGGACACTCGACCCTACAATGAGCAGTTCTTC.